Below, 25 T cell receptor beta chains from the same sample are listed, as sequenced in a study of OX40 agonist ivuxolimab in advanced cancers. Profiled with immunoSEQ multiplex PCR; TCRdb holds only in-frame clones, not every one. The data contain fewer than 15,000 clones, around 80% of them seen just once; the ten biggest clones take up about a third. Specimen: CD4+ or CD8+ T cells sorted from blood, collected in a trial of the OX40 agonist ivuxolimab. The receptors stem from an adult with an advanced solid tumor such as melanoma, head and neck, liver or kidney cancer.

V and J are TRBV30 and TRBJ2-7; 14 bases are shared with TRBD2. Germline-derived CDR1 and CDR2 are GTSNPN and SVGIG (reference sequence). J lost 6 bases, V lost 5 bases, and 6 bases had no gene match. The CDR3 is 14 residues long. CDR3 in DNA: TGTGCCTGGGGGGGACTAGCGGGAGTAGGCGAGCAGTACTTC. This gives the protein CAWGGLAGVGEQYF.

V and J are TRBV7-6 and TRBJ2-3, with D possibly matching TRBD1 (5 bases). Germline CDR1 and CDR2: SGHVS and FNYEAQ. The CDR3 is 17 amino acids. The V end was cut by 6 bases, the J end by 4 bases, with 23 bases between. The CDR3 bases are TGTGCCAGCAGACCTAACAGGTTCCTCACGCAGTCAGATACGCAGTATTTT. It yields the protein CASRPNRFLTQSDTQYF.

The J gene is TRBJ2-2, the V gene TRBV7-3; D uncertain. There are 13 residues in the CDR3. In germline, CDR1 is SGHTA, CDR2 FQGTGA. Trimming pared 5 bases from V and 5 bases from J, leaving 9 bases between. The CDR3 nucleotides are TGTGCCAGCAGCCCTGACCTGACCGGGGAGCTGTTTTTT. Translation gives CASSPDLTGELFF. Using reference TRBV7-3 and TRBJ2-2 for the parts outside the CDR3, the full variable domain is GAGVSQTPSNKVTEKGKYVELRCDPISGHTALYWYRQSLGQGPEFLIYFQGTGAADDSGLPNDRFFAVRPEGSVSTLKIQRTERGDSAVYLCASSPDLTGELFFGEGSRLTVL.

The count of this clone is one. The chain links TRBV13 to TRBJ2-6; D is unclear. The J call may be faulty, since TRBJ2-5 better matches the DNA end. The CDR3 extends over 14 amino acids. Per the germline V gene, CDR1 is PRHDT and CDR2 is FYEKMQ (reference sequence). The DNA for the CDR3 is TGTGCCAGCAGCCCCCGCAGCGAACAAGAGACCCAGTACTTC. Its translation: CASSPRSEQETQYF.

The CDR3 is CASSEASGTGDRLWNQPQHF. The CDR3 coding sequence is TGTGCCAGCAGTGAAGCGAGCGGGACAGGGGATAGGCTATGGAATCAGCCCCAGCATTTT. V is TRBV6-1 and J is TRBJ1-5; 10 nucleotides match TRBD1. The CDR3 totals 20 residues. The trim removed 0 bases at V and 4 bases at J, leaving 15 bases unmatched. CDR1 and CDR2 (germline): MNHNS, SASEGT.

In DNA, the CDR3 is TGCGCCAGCAGCCCGCAGGGCCTAGTATCCTACAATGAGCAGTTCTTC. Protein sequence: CASSPQGLVSYNEQFF. The chain joins TRBV5-1 to TRBJ2-1, with TRBD1 as a possible D gene (5 bases). CDR3 size: 16 residues. V lost 4 bases and J lost 1, with 15 bases in between. Germline CDR1 is SGHRS and CDR2 is YFSETQ.

The V call is TRBV6-4, the J call TRBJ2-1; TRBD2 matches at 12 bases. CDR1 and CDR2 from the germline V gene are MRHNA and SNTAGT. The trim removed 5 bases at V and 8 bases at J, leaving 7 bases unmatched. The CDR3 is 15 residues long. CDR3 residues: CASSKSSGGADEQFF. Written as DNA, the CDR3 is TGTGCCAGCAGTAAATCTAGCGGGGGGGCAGATGAGCAGTTCTTC.

This clone was recorded a few times. The gene calls are TRBV6-4 and TRBJ2-3; 9 nucleotides match TRBD1. This CDR3 comprises 14 residues. Germline CDR1 and CDR2: MRHNA and SNTAGT. V trimming: 4 bases; J trimming: 1 base; junction bases outside the gene matches: 0. The CDR3 nucleotides are TGTGCCAGCAGTGGGACAGGGGGCACAGATACGCAGTATTTT. Amino acids: CASSGTGGTDTQYF.

The V gene is TRBV4-1, the J gene TRBJ2-4; D gene ambiguous. V lost 5 bases and J lost 0, with 5 bases in between. The germline V gene encodes CDR1 MGHRA and CDR2 YSYEKL. This CDR3 is 13 amino acids long. CDR3 nucleotide sequence: TGCGCCAGCAGCGGAGTAGCCAAAAACATTCAGTACTTC. It is translated as CASSGVAKNIQYF.

The V call is TRBV9, the J call TRBJ2-1; 10 bases agree with TRBD2. Per the germline V gene, CDR1 is SGDLS and CDR2 is YYNGEE. Losses at the gene ends were 3 bases for V and 7 bases for J; bases not matched to a gene: 16. CDR3 length equals 18 residues. The CDR3 protein is CASSAPRSLAGAGNEQFF. The CDR3 DNA is TGTGCCAGCAGCGCTCCCCGATCGCTAGCGGGGGCGGGGAATGAGCAGTTCTTC.

V and J are TRBV12-5 and TRBJ2-1; 10 nucleotides align to TRBD2. CDR1 and CDR2 from the germline V gene are LGHNT and FRNRAP. The CDR3 covers 16 residues. The trim removed 6 bases at V and 8 bases at J, leaving 13 bases unmatched. DNA of the CDR3: TGTGCTAGTGGCTCCCACCCTAGCGGGAGCTTCGATGAGCAGTTCTTC. It yields the protein CASGSHPSGSFDEQFF.

This chain links TRBV7-9 with TRBJ1-2; 7 positions agree with TRBD1. CDR1 is SEHNR, CDR2 FQNEAQ, per germline (reference sequence). V was pared by 6 bases and J by 3 bases, with 4 bases of the junction left unmatched. This CDR3 region has 13 residues. The CDR3 spells CASSLTGDYGYTF. CDR3 nucleotides: TGTGCCAGCAGTCTAACAGGGGACTATGGCTACACCTTC.

This clone is medium-sized by share. CDR3 residues: CASSEGTARTGYTF. CDR3 DNA sequence: TGTGCCAGCAGTGAAGGTACGGCCAGGACAGGCTACACCTTC. This chain connects TRBV2 to TRBJ1-2, with a tentative D call TRBD1 (5 bases). The CDR3 has 14 residues. CDR1 and CDR2 from the germline V gene are SNHLY and FYNNEI. V was cut by 1 base and J by 8 bases, with 14 bases left in between.

The chain links TRBV7-9 to TRBJ1-1, with D perhaps TRBD1 (6 bases). Per the germline V gene, CDR1 is SEHNR and CDR2 is FQNEAQ (reference sequence). V lost 4 bases and J 3 bases, leaving 15 bases between the germline ends. The CDR3 sequence is 15 residues long. Written as DNA, the CDR3 is TGTGCCAGCAGCTCCGGGACATTCTTTTACACTGAAGCTTTCTTT. As protein: CASSSGTFFYTEAFF.

V and J are TRBV4-2 and TRBJ1-6; a weak D match, TRBD1 (5 bases). Germline V gives CDR1 LGHNA, CDR2 YNFKEQ. The CDR3 has 18 residues. The V end lost 8 bases, the J end lost 6 bases, and 26 bases lay between the germline ends. CDR3 sequence (DNA): TGTGCCAGCGCCCCCGGGGCACCAAGAGGGAATGGTAATTCACCCCTCCACTTT. This gives the protein CASAPGAPRGNGNSPLHF.

The chain carries TRBV7-8 and TRBJ2-1, with TRBD2 identical over 13 bases. The germline gives CDR1 SGHVS, CDR2 FQNEAQ. Trimming at V came to 5 bases and at J to 7 bases, leaving 5 bases not matched to a gene. This CDR3 is built from 15 residues. Written as DNA, the CDR3 is TGTGCCAGCAGCGAGGGACTAGCGGGATGGAATGAGCAGTTCTTC. It specifies CASSEGLAGWNEQFF.

The rearrangement joins TRBV5-1 to TRBJ2-1, with a tentative D call TRBD1 (6 bases). V lost 1 base to trimming and J lost 1 base, with 12 bases between them. This CDR3 contains 16 residues. Germline V gives CDR1 SGHRS, CDR2 YFSETQ. The CDR3 DNA follows: TGCGCCAGCAGCTTGTCCACCCAGGGGTCCTACAATGAGCAGTTCTTC. Translated, it gives CASSLSTQGSYNEQFF. The full variable domain, completed using reference TRBV5-1 and TRBJ2-1, is KAGVTQTPRYLIKTRGQQVTLSCSPISGHRSVSWYQQTPGQGLQFLFEYFSETQRNKGNFPGRFSGRQFSNSRSEMNVSTLELGDSALYLCASSLSTQGSYNEQFFGPGTRLTVL.

This clone was counted only a few times. The rearrangement uses TRBV9 and TRBJ2-3; TRBD2 might be the D (6 bases). Germline V gene lookup returns CDR1 SGDLS and CDR2 YYNGEE. The CDR3 has 16 amino acids. V lost 2 bases, J lost 5 bases, and 18 bases lay in between. The CDR3 DNA follows: TGTGCCAGCAGCGTCTCGGGGCGGGGATTGGGAGATACGCAGTATTTT. As protein: CASSVSGRGLGDTQYF.

The chain carries TRBV27 and TRBJ2-7; 10 positions agree with TRBD1. The germline gives CDR1 MNHEY, CDR2 SMNVEV (reference sequence). The CDR3 loop spans 16 amino acids. After removal of 3 bases from V and 4 bases from J, the junction contained 9 bases not matched to a gene. The CDR3 coding sequence is TGTGCCAGCAGTTTCGGGACAGGGGAATCCTTTTACGAGCAGTACTTC. Its translation is CASSFGTGESFYEQYF.

This clone came up a few times. The chain has TRBV5-5 and TRBJ1-2; TRBD1 might be the D (5 bases). Between the trimmed V and J ends, which lost 4 bases and 4 bases, there was a span of 17 bases. Germline CDR1 is SGHKS and CDR2 is YYEKEE (reference sequence). The CDR3 runs 15 residues. The CDR3 DNA follows: TGTGCCAGCAGCCTGGACCGTGTGGGGGTCTATGGCTACACCTTC. It is translated as CASSLDRVGVYGYTF. The whole variable domain, remainder taken from reference TRBV5-5 and TRBJ1-2, is DAGVTQSPTHLIKTRGQQVTLRCSPISGHKSVSWYQQVLGQGPQFIFQYYEKEERGRGNFPDRFSARQFPNYSSELNVNALLLGDSALYLCASSLDRVGVYGYTFGSGTRLTVV.

The genes are TRBV7-9 and TRBJ2-5; TRBD1 agrees at 8 bases. Germline V lookup: CDR1 SEHNR, CDR2 FQNEAQ (reference sequence). Unmatched junction bases numbered 3, after V lost 4 bases and J lost 11 bases. This CDR3 has 11 amino acids. The CDR3: CASSSDRAQYF. The CDR3 DNA reads TGTGCCAGCAGCTCGGACAGGGCTCAGTACTTC.

CDR3 bases: TGTGCCAGCAGCTTAGGTGGCTGGAGCTCCTACAATGAGCAGTTCTTC. This gives the protein CASSLGGWSSYNEQFF. The V gene is TRBV7-8, the J gene TRBJ2-1; D unresolved. The CDR3 length is 16 residues. V was pared by 1 base and J by 0 bases, with 10 bases between. The germline V gene has CDR1 SGHVS and CDR2 FQNEAQ.

The chain has TRBV5-6 and TRBJ2-3, with D possibly being TRBD1 or TRBD2 (5 bases each). This CDR3 is 14 amino acids long. CDR1 is SGHDT, CDR2 YYEEEE, per germline. Deletions cut 4 bases from V and 7 bases from J, with 16 bases between. The CDR3 coding sequence is TGTGCCAGCAGCGGGGGTGGGAACAAGAATACGCAGTATTTT. It translates to CASSGGGNKNTQYF.

The chain links TRBV6-4 to TRBJ1-5, with 10 bases aligning to TRBD1. V shed 5 bases and J 4 bases; nucleotides not matched to a gene: 5. The CDR3 runs to 15 residues. Per germline, CDR1 MRHNA and CDR2 SNTAGT. In DNA form, the CDR3 reads TGTGCCAGCAGTCCCGGGACAGGGGAAAATCAGCCCCAGCATTTT. This codes for CASSPGTGENQPQHF.

As to this clone: A junction boundary mismatches the germline segment, possibly from a read error. The gene calls are TRBV7-9 and TRBJ1-2, with 7 bases aligning to TRBD1. The germline gives CDR1 SEHNR, CDR2 FQNEAQ (reference sequence). This CDR3 spans 17 amino acids. For the CDR3, the DNA is TGTGCCAGCAGCCAACCAAACAGGGGTCCAGCAGAGGGCCTAGGAGACTTC. Amino acids: CASSQPNRGPAEGLGDF.